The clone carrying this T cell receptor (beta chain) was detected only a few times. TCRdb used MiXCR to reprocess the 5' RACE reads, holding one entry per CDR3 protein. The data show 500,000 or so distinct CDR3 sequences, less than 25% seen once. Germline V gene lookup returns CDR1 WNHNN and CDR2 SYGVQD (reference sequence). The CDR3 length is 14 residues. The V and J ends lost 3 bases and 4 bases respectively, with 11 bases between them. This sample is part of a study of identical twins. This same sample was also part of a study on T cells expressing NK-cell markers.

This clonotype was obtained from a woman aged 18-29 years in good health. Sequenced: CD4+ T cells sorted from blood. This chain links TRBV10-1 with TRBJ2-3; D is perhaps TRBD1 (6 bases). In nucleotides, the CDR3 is TGCGCCAGCAGTGAAGGGGGAGCGGCAGATACGCAGTATTTT. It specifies CASSEGGAADTQYF.